This T cell receptor (beta chain) was obtained from a study of tumor-infiltrating lymphocytes in oesophageal squamous cell carcinoma (dated by TCRdb to 2016 to 2017). For CDR1 and CDR2, the germline V gene lists SGHDT and YYEEEE. The CDR3 sequence runs 14 residues, both termini included. In its sample, this clonotype was seen a few times. Its antigen target is currently unknown. Since the CDR3 does not end with the conserved phenylalanine or tryptophan, this likely comes from a read error. Because the CDR3's place on the DNA is in doubt, the DNA is left out and the CDR3 is given as listed by TCRdb. The library was prepared using PCR. Sequencing instrument: Illumina HiSeq 2000. TCRdb reprocessed the public reads (quality trimming at Q25 with fastp, clone calling with MiXCR) and kept in-frame beta chains. Rows merge per CDR3 protein into single entries with the most common DNA and genes. Recorded for this sample are about 15,000 distinct CDR3 sequences; 53% of them occurred a single time. Of the sample, roughly a fifth is held by the ten largest clones.

Sample: esophageal tumor tissue. This sequence uses TRBV5-6 and TRBJ2-1; the listed D gene, TRBD1, was not tested against the DNA. This clonotype was obtained from a male donor with esophageal squamous cell carcinoma. The CDR3 in this case is CASARQGRGYTFGS.